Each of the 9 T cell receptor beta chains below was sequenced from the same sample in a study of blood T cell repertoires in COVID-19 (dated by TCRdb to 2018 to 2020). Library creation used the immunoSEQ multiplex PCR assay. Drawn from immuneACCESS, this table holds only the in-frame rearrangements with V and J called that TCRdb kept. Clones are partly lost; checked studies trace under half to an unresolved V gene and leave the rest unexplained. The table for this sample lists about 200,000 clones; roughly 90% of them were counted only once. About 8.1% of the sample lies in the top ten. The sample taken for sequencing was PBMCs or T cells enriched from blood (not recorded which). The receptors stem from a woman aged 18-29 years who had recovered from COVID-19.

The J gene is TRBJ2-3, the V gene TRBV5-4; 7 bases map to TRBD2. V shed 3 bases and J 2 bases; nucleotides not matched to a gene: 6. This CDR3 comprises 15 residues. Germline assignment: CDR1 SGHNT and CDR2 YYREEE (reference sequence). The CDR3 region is CASSWAGDSTDTQYF. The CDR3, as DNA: TGTGCCAGCAGCTGGGCGGGGGATTCCACAGATACGCAGTATTTT.

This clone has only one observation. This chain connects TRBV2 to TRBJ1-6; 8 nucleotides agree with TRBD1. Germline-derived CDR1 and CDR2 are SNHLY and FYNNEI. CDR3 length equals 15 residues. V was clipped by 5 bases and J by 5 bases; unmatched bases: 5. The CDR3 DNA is TGTGCCAGCAGTTTTACGACAGGGGATAATTCACCCCTCCACTTT. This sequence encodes CASSFTTGDNSPLHF.

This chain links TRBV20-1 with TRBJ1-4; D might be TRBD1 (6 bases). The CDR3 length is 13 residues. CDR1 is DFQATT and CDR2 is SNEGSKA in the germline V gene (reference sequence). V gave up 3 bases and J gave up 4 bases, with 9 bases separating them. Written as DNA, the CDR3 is TGCAGTGCTAGTGGGGGCCTTAATGAAAAACTGTTTTTT. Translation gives CSASGGLNEKLFF.

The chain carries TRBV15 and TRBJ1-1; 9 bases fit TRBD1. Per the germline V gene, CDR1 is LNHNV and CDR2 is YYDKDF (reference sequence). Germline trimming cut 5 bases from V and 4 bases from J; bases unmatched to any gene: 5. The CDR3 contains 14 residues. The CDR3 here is CATSARQGGTEAFF. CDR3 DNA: TGTGCCACCAGCGCGCGACAGGGGGGCACTGAAGCTTTCTTT.

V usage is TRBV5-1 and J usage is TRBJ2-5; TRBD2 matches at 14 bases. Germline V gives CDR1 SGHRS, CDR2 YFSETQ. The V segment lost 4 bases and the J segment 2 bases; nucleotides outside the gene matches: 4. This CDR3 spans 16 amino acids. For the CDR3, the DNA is TGCGCCAGCAGCACTGGACTAGCGGGGGGACAAGAGACCCAGTACTTC. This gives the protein CASSTGLAGGQETQYF. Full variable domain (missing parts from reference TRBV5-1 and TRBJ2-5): KAGVTQTPRYLIKTRGQQVTLSCSPISGHRSVSWYQQTPGQGLQFLFEYFSETQRNKGNFPGRFSGRQFSNSRSEMNVSTLELGDSALYLCASSTGLAGGQETQYFGPGTRLLVL.

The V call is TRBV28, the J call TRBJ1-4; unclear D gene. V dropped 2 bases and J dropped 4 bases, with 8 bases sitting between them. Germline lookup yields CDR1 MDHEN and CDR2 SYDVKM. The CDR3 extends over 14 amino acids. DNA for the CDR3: TGTGCCAGCAGTTTAAGGGAGTTTAATGAAAAACTGTTTTTT. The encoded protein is CASSLREFNEKLFF.

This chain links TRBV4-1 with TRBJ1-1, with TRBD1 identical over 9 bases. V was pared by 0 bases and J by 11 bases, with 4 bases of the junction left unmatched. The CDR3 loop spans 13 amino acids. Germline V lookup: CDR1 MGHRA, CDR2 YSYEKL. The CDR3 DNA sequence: TGCGCCAGCAGCCAAGAAGGAGACAGGGGGGCTTTCTTT. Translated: CASSQEGDRGAFF.

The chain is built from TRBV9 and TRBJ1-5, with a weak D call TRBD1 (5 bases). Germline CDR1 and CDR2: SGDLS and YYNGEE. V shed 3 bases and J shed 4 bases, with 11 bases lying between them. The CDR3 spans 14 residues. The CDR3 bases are TGTGCCAGCAGCGAATCAGGGATGAATCAGCCCCAGCATTTT. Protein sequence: CASSESGMNQPQHF.

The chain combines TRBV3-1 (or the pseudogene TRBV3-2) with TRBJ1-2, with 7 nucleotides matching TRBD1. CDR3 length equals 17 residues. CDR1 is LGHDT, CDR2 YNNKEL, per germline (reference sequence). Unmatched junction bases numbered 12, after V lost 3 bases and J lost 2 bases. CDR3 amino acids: CASSHVLQGPRNYGYTF. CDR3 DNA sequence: TGTGCCAGCAGCCATGTATTACAGGGGCCTAGAAACTATGGCTACACCTTC.